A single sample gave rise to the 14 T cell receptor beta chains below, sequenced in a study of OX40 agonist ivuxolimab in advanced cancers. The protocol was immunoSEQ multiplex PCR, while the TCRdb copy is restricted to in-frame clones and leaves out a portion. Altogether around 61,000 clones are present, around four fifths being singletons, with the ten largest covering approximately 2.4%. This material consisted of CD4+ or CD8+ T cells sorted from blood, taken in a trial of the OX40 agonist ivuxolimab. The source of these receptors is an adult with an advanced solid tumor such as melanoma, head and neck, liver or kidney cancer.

The CDR3, as DNA: TGCAGCGTTGTATTTGGGGATACGCAGTATTTT. Encoded protein: CSVVFGDTQYF. The chain recombines TRBV29-1 with TRBJ2-3; unclear D gene. V lost 4 bases and J 6 bases, leaving 8 bases between the germline ends. Looked up from germline, CDR1 is SQVTM and CDR2 is ANQGSEA. This CDR3 contains 11 residues.

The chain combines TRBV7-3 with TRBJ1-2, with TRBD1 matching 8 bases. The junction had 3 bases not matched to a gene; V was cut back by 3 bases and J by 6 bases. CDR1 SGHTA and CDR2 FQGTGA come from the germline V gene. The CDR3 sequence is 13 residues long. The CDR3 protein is CASSLDRENGYTF. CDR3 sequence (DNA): TGTGCCAGCAGCTTGGACAGGGAGAATGGCTACACCTTC. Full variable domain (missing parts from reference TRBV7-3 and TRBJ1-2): GAGVSQTPSNKVTEKGKYVELRCDPISGHTALYWYRQSLGQGPEFLIYFQGTGAADDSGLPNDRFFAVRPEGSVSTLKIQRTERGDSAVYLCASSLDRENGYTFGSGTRLTVV.

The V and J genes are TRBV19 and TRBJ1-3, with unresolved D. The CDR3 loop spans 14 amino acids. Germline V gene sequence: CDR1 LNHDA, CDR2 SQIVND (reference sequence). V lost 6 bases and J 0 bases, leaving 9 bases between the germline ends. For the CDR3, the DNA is TGTGCCAGTAGCGCCACGTACTCTGGAAACACCATATATTTT. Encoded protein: CASSATYSGNTIYF.

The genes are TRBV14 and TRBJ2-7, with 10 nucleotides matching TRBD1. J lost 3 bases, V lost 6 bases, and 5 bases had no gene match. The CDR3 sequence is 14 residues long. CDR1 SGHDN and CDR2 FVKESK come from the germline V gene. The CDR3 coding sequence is TGTGCCAGCAGTAGGACAGGGGGTAGCTACGAGCAGTACTTC. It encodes CASSRTGGSYEQYF.

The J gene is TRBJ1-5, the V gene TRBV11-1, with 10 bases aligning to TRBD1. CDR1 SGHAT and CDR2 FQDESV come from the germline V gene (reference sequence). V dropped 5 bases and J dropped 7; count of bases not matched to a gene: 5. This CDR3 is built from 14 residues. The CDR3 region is CASSRTGGGQPQHF. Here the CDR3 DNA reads TGTGCCAGCAGCCGGACAGGGGGAGGACAGCCCCAGCATTTT.

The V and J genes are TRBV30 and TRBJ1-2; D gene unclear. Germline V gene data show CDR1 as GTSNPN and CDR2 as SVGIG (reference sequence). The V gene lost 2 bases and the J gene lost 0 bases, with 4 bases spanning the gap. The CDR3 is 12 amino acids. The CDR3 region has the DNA TGTGCCTGGAGTCTCACTAACTATGGCTACACCTTC. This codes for CAWSLTNYGYTF.

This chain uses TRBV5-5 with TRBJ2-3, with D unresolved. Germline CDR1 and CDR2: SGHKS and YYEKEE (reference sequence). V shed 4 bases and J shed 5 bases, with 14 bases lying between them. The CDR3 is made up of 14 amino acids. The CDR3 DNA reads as TGTGCCAGCAGCCCCGTTTCATTCAGAGATACGCAGTATTTT. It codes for CASSPVSFRDTQYF.

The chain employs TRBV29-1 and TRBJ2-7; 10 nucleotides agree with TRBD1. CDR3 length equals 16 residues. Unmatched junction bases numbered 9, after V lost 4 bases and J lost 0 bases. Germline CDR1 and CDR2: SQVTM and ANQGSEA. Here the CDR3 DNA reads TGCAGCGTTGTTGGGGCGACAGGGGGCTACTCCTACGAGCAGTACTTC. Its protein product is CSVVGATGGYSYEQYF.

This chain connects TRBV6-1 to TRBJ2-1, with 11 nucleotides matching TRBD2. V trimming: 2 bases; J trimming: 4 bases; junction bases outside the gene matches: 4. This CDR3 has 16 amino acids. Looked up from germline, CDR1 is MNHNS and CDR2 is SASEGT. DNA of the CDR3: TGTGCCAGCAGTGAAAGGGGACTAGCGGTTTACAATGAGCAGTTCTTC. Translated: CASSERGLAVYNEQFF.

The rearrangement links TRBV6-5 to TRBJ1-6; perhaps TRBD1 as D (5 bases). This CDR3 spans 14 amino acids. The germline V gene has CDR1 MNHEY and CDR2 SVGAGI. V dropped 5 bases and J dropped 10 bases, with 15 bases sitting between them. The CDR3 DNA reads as TGTGCCAGCAGTCCCGACAGTATTAACTCACCCCTCCACTTT. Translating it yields CASSPDSINSPLHF.

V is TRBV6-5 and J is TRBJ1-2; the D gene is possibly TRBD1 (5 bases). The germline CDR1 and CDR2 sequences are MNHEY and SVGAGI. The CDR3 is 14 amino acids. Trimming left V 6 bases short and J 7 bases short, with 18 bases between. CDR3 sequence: CASSRGAGRGGYTF. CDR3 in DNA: TGTGCCAGCAGCCGCGGGGCAGGACGGGGTGGCTACACCTTC.

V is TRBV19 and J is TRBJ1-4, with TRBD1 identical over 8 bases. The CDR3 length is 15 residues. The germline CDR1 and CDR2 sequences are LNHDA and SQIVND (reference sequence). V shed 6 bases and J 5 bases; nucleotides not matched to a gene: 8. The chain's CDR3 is CASSRTGKMNEKLFF. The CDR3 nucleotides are TGTGCCAGTAGCAGGACAGGGAAGATGAATGAAAAACTGTTTTTT.

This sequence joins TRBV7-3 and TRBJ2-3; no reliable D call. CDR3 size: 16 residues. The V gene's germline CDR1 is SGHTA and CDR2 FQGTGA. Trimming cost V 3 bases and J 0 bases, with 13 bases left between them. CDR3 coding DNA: TGTGCCAGCAGCTTGTTCAGCACCCGAAGCACAGATACGCAGTATTTT. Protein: CASSLFSTRSTDTQYF.

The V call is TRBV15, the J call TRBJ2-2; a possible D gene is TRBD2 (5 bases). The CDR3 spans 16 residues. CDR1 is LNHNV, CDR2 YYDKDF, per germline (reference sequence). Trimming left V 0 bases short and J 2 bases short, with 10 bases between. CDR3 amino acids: CATSRDLGSNTGELFF. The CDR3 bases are TGTGCCACCAGCAGAGATTTAGGGAGCAACACCGGGGAGCTGTTTTTT.